These 12 T cell receptor beta chains originate from one sample sequenced in a study of cytomegalovirus exposure and HLA in healthy donors. The primer mix had 60 Vbeta and 13 Jbeta primers. Assay used: immunoSEQ multiplex PCR; TCRdb lists only in-frame clones, some missing. This sample carries 150,000 to 200,000 clones, around three quarters of them seen once, and the ten largest clones take about 1.9%. Sequenced sample: PBMCs. Receptor source: a young man in good health and CMV-seronegative.

This sequence joins TRBV5-5 and TRBJ2-1; TRBD2 matches 8 bases. The V gene end was trimmed by 2 bases and the J gene end by 5 bases; junction bases not matched to a gene: 6. Germline-derived CDR1 and CDR2 are SGHKS and YYEKEE (reference sequence). The CDR3 runs 15 residues. The CDR3 coding sequence is TGTGCCAGCAGCTTTTTTGGAGCGGGAGACAATGAGCAGTTCTTC. This sequence encodes CASSFFGAGDNEQFF.

The V gene is TRBV5-1, the J gene TRBJ2-1, with 10 bases identical to TRBD2. CDR1 SGHRS and CDR2 YFSETQ come from the germline V gene. The CDR3 is 15 amino acids. Losses at the gene ends were 7 bases for V and 2 bases for J; bases not matched to a gene: 6. The CDR3 here is CASATLAGAYNEQFF. For the CDR3, the DNA is TGCGCCAGCGCGACCCTAGCGGGAGCCTACAATGAGCAGTTCTTC.

This chain links TRBV19 with TRBJ1-5, with D possibly being TRBD1 (5 bases). CDR1 is LNHDA and CDR2 is SQIVND in the germline V gene (reference sequence). The CDR3 sequence is 14 residues long. V lost 5 bases and J 4 bases, leaving 12 bases between the germline ends. Here the CDR3 DNA reads TGTGCCAGTAGTCCCACCGGGGGAAATCAGCCCCAGCATTTT. Translation: CASSPTGGNQPQHF.

The gene calls are TRBV7-3 and TRBJ2-3, with 12 bases matching TRBD2. J was trimmed by 0 bases and V by 2 bases; bases with no gene match: 6. The CDR3 length is 18 residues. The germline V gene has CDR1 SGHTA and CDR2 FQGTGA. The CDR3: CASSLLAGGLHSTDTQYF. The CDR3, as DNA: TGTGCCAGCAGCTTACTAGCGGGAGGGCTCCATAGCACAGATACGCAGTATTTT.

The chain has TRBV30 and TRBJ2-5; TRBD2 is a possible D gene (6 bases). Trimming took off 0 bases at V and 0 bases at J, with 14 bases between the two ends. Per the germline V gene, CDR1 is GTSNPN and CDR2 is SVGIG (reference sequence). The length of the CDR3 is 16 residues. Here the CDR3 DNA reads TGTGCCTGGAGTGTTTCCAAGCGGGTTTACCAAGAGACCCAGTACTTC. Residues: CAWSVSKRVYQETQYF. The entire variable domain, with the rest obtained from reference TRBV30 and TRBJ2-5, is as follows: SQTIHQWPATLVQPVGSPLSLECTVEGTSNPNLYWYRQAAGRGLQLLFYSVGIGQISSEVPQNLSASRPQDRQFILSSKKLLLSDSGFYLCAWSVSKRVYQETQYFGPGTRLLVL.

This clone was counted a few times. The chain recombines TRBV6-6 with TRBJ1-5, with 8 nucleotides matching TRBD1. Germline CDR1 and CDR2: MNHNY and SVGAGI (reference sequence). Trimming took 7 bases from V and 2 from J; bases not matched to a gene: 7. CDR3 length equals 15 residues. The CDR3 nucleotides are TGTGCCAGCAAGCAGGGGGCGTACGGCAATCAGCCCCAGCATTTT. Its protein product is CASKQGAYGNQPQHF.

This chain links TRBV5-1 with TRBJ2-3; the D gene is possibly TRBD2 (6 bases). V shed 1 base and J shed 6 bases, with 12 bases lying between them. CDR3 length equals 14 residues. Germline lookup yields CDR1 SGHRS and CDR2 YFSETQ. CDR3 sequence: CASSLSGSRDTQYF. Here the CDR3 DNA reads TGCGCCAGCAGCTTGTCCGGGAGTCGCGATACGCAGTATTTT.

The table lists this clone with a few counts. The rearrangement uses TRBV6-5 and TRBJ2-7; a possible D gene is TRBD2 (6 bases). Deletions cut 0 bases from V and 10 bases from J, with 13 bases between. The length of the CDR3 is 13 residues. CDR1 is MNHEY and CDR2 is SVGAGI in the germline V gene. The CDR3 protein is CASSYSLGGYQYF. CDR3 in DNA: TGTGCCAGCAGTTACTCTTTAGGAGGGTACCAGTACTTC.

V and J are TRBV2 and TRBJ2-7, with a weak D call TRBD2 (6 bases). The germline gives CDR1 SNHLY, CDR2 FYNNEI. There are 15 residues in the CDR3. Trimming removed 7 bases from V and 0 bases from J, with 16 bases in between. CDR3 DNA: TGTGCCAGCAACGATCTAGCGAGTAGCTCCTACGAGCAGTACTTC. This translates into CASNDLASSSYEQYF. Full variable domain (rest looked up from reference TRBV2 and TRBJ2-7): EPEVTQTPSHQVTQMGQEVILRCVPISNHLYFYWYRQILGQKVEFLVSFYNNEISEKSEIFDDQFSVERPDGSNFTLKIRSTKLEDSAMYFCASNDLASSSYEQYFGPGTRLTVT.

The chain is built from TRBV11-2 and TRBJ1-4; tentative D call: TRBD1 (6 bases). CDR3 length: 16 residues. The germline CDR1 and CDR2 sequences are SGHAT and FQNNGV. With 5 bases removed from V and 3 bases from J, the gap between germline ends came to 16 bases. Written as DNA, the CDR3 is TGTGCCAGCAGCCCTAGGGGGGGTCCAGCTAATGAAAAACTGTTTTTT. Amino acid sequence: CASSPRGGPANEKLFF.

This chain links TRBV7-6 with TRBJ1-3, with D possibly being TRBD1 (5 bases). The CDR3 totals 17 residues. Trimming removed 5 bases at V and 0 bases at J, with 17 bases between. CDR1 is SGHVS and CDR2 is FNYEAQ in the germline V gene. The CDR3 DNA reads as TGTGCCAGCAGCCGGGAGGATGACAGCGACTCTGGAAACACCATATATTTT. It translates to CASSREDDSDSGNTIYF. Full variable domain (missing parts from reference TRBV7-6 and TRBJ1-3): GAGVSQSPRYKVTKRGQDVALRCDPISGHVSLYWYRQALGQGPEFLTYFNYEAQQDKSGLPNDRFSAERPEGSISTLTIQRTEQRDSAMYRCASSREDDSDSGNTIYFGEGSWLTVV.

The rearrangement uses TRBV6-1 and TRBJ2-7, with 10 positions matching TRBD1. There are 14 residues in the CDR3. V shed 6 bases, J shed 3 bases, and the junction held 5 bases outside the gene matches. The germline gives CDR1 MNHNS, CDR2 SASEGT. The CDR3 spells CASRGQGKFYEQYF. CDR3 sequence (DNA): TGTGCCAGCAGGGGACAGGGGAAGTTCTACGAGCAGTACTTC.